The 30 T cell receptor beta chains below come from one sample, sequenced in a study of T cell changes during pregnancy in multiple sclerosis. TCRdb keeps only in-frame clones here, not all; method: immunoSEQ multiplex PCR. This table holds 48,000 or so clones, 85% to 95% found once. The material sequenced was CD4+ T cells from peripheral blood mononuclear cells, taken in the second trimester of pregnancy. These receptor sequences come from a female donor in good health, enrolled as a control in a pregnancy study.

The V gene is TRBV9, the J gene TRBJ2-2; 14 nucleotides agree with TRBD2. This CDR3 has 19 amino acids. CDR1 is SGDLS, CDR2 YYNGEE, per germline. After removal of 4 bases from V and 0 bases from J, the junction contained 8 bases not matched to a gene. This CDR3 is CASSPRLAGGNPNTGELFF. CDR3 coding DNA: TGTGCCAGCAGCCCCCGACTAGCGGGAGGGAACCCGAACACCGGGGAGCTGTTTTTT. The complete variable domain, with remaining parts taken from reference TRBV9 and TRBJ2-2, reads DSGVTQTPKHLITATGQRVTLRCSPRSGDLSVYWYQQSLDQGLQFLIQYYNGEERAKGNILERFSAQQFPDLHSELNLSSLELGDSALYFCASSPRLAGGNPNTGELFFGEGSRLTVL.

V and J are TRBV2 and TRBJ2-1; no firm D call. The V end lost 3 bases, the J end lost 8 bases, and 11 bases lay between the germline ends. The germline V gene has CDR1 SNHLY and CDR2 FYNNEI. This CDR3 region has 13 residues. CDR3 in DNA: TGTGCCAGCAGTGAGGTCCCCCGGTATGAGCAGTTCTTC. This encodes CASSEVPRYEQFF.

CDR3 nucleotide sequence: TGTGCCAGCAGGGACAGAGATACGCAGTATTTT. Protein sequence: CASRDRDTQYF. This chain joins TRBV6-1 and TRBJ2-3; D might be TRBD1 (6 bases). The ends were cut back, 6 bases at V and 5 bases at J, with 6 bases in the middle. This CDR3 is 11 amino acids long. The germline CDR1 and CDR2 sequences are MNHNS and SASEGT.

The V and J genes are TRBV4-1 and TRBJ2-3; perhaps TRBD2 as D (6 bases). The germline V and J ends were trimmed by 5 bases and 5 bases, with 23 bases remaining between them. Germline CDR1 is MGHRA and CDR2 is YSYEKL. This CDR3 is built from 17 residues. DNA for the CDR3: TGCGCCAGCAGCAGACCCCCCCCCGGGGGAATCAGAGATACGCAGTATTTT. Translation: CASSRPPPGGIRDTQYF.

The chain couples TRBV20-1 to TRBJ1-5; no reliable D call. Germline V gene sequence: CDR1 DFQATT, CDR2 SNEGSKA (reference sequence). The CDR3 extends over 11 amino acids. DNA for the CDR3: TGCAGGGTCGGGGGCAATCAGCCCCAGCATTTT. This gives the protein CRVGGNQPQHF.

The genes are TRBV2 and TRBJ1-4; 8 nucleotides line up with TRBD1. Germline V gene sequence: CDR1 SNHLY, CDR2 FYNNEI. The V segment lost 4 bases and the J segment 0 bases; nucleotides outside the gene matches: 1. The CDR3 extends over 15 amino acids. This chain's CDR3 is CASSAQGATNEKLFF. CDR3 nucleotides: TGTGCCAGCAGTGCACAGGGGGCAACTAATGAAAAACTGTTTTTT. Combining the CDR3 with reference TRBV2 and TRBJ1-4 gives the whole variable domain EPEVTQTPSHQVTQMGQEVILRCVPISNHLYFYWYRQILGQKVEFLVSFYNNEISEKSEIFDDQFSVERPDGSNFTLKIRSTKLEDSAMYFCASSAQGATNEKLFFGSGTQLSVL.

The J gene is TRBJ2-7, the V gene TRBV30; D gene unclear. The CDR3 runs 12 residues. Trimming shortened V by 8 bases and J by 0 bases, and 11 bases separated the two germline ends. CDR1 and CDR2 from the germline V gene are GTSNPN and SVGIG (reference sequence). CDR3 sequence reads: CAAQQLSYEQYF. CDR3 bases: TGTGCCGCGCAACAGCTCTCCTACGAGCAGTACTTC.

The rearrangement links TRBV4-1 to TRBJ2-7; D is possibly TRBD2 (5 bases). The CDR3 contains 14 residues. Germline V CDR1 and CDR2: MGHRA, YSYEKL. V lost 0 bases and J 4 bases, leaving 10 bases between the germline ends. CDR3 protein: CASSQDLAPYEQYF. The CDR3 DNA is TGCGCCAGCAGCCAAGATCTAGCTCCTTACGAGCAGTACTTC.

The genes are TRBV7-7 and TRBJ2-1; 12 nucleotides line up with TRBD2. In germline, CDR1 is SSHAT, CDR2 FNYEAQ (reference sequence). V lost 1 base to trimming and J lost 7 bases; unmatched junction nucleotides: 5. The CDR3 covers 16 residues. The CDR3 DNA reads TGTGCCAGCAGCTTAGGGCTAGCGGGGGGGGATAATGAGCAGTTCTTC. Protein: CASSLGLAGGDNEQFF.

The genes are TRBV28 and TRBJ2-1; TRBD2 aligns across 7 bases. The CDR3 contains 16 residues. CDR1 and CDR2 (germline): MDHEN, SYDVKM. Trimming at V came to 6 bases and at J to 3 bases, leaving 11 bases not matched to a gene. The CDR3 DNA sequence: TGTGCCAGCAGGCTATCGACTAGCAGACGCTACAATGAGCAGTTCTTC. Translated, it gives CASRLSTSRRYNEQFF.

This chain uses TRBV4-2 with TRBJ1-5, with TRBD1 matching over 8 bases. This CDR3 has 19 residues. Germline V gene sequence: CDR1 LGHNA, CDR2 YNFKEQ. Germline trimming cut 4 bases from V and 0 bases from J; bases unmatched to any gene: 14. Written as DNA, the CDR3 is TGTGCCAGCAGCCTACTCCGGGACAGGACTGATGTTAGCAATCAGCCCCAGCATTTT. Amino acids: CASSLLRDRTDVSNQPQHF.

The J gene is TRBJ2-7, the V gene TRBV7-6, with 9 nucleotides matching TRBD2. The ends lost 5 bases at V and 6 bases at J; junction bases unmatched: 5. Germline V gives CDR1 SGHVS, CDR2 FNYEAQ. The CDR3 is 13 residues long. The CDR3 DNA reads TGTGCCAGCAGCAAAAGGGGACTAGCCGAGCAGTACTTC. Translating gives CASSKRGLAEQYF.

The gene calls are TRBV4-2 and TRBJ2-1; D is unclear. Germline lookup yields CDR1 LGHNA and CDR2 YNFKEQ. V lost 6 bases and J 4 bases, leaving 16 bases between the germline ends. The CDR3 contains 15 residues. The CDR3 DNA reads as TGTGCCAGCAGTAAGAGTAGAGAGGTTTACAATGAGCAGTTCTTC. Its protein product is CASSKSREVYNEQFF.

The chain has TRBV9 and TRBJ1-6; 10 bases agree with TRBD1. This CDR3 region has 15 residues. After removal of 4 bases from V and 8 bases from J, the junction contained 6 bases not matched to a gene. Germline-derived CDR1 and CDR2 are SGDLS and YYNGEE. In DNA form, the CDR3 reads TGTGCCAGCAGCCCGAGGGGGACAGGGGATTCACCCCTCCACTTT. Residues: CASSPRGTGDSPLHF.

J is TRBJ2-1 and V is TRBV14; 8 bases map to TRBD2. V gave up 2 bases and J gave up 5 bases; unmatched junction bases: 8. Germline-derived CDR1 and CDR2 are SGHDN and FVKESK. The CDR3 contains 16 residues. CDR3 DNA: TGTGCCAGCAGCCAATTTCGGGGGGGATTTAACAATGAGCAGTTCTTC. It translates to CASSQFRGGFNNEQFF.

V gene TRBV5-6 combines with J gene TRBJ2-1, with D possibly TRBD1 on 6 matching bases. The CDR3 spans 12 residues. Germline CDR1 and CDR2: SGHDT and YYEEEE. V was trimmed by 4 bases and J by 10 bases, leaving 12 bases between them. This CDR3 reads CASSPGVVEQFF. For the CDR3, the DNA is TGTGCCAGCAGCCCAGGGGTAGTAGAGCAGTTCTTC.

The rearrangement links TRBV7-2 to TRBJ2-7, with D perhaps TRBD1 (5 bases). The germline V and J ends were trimmed by 6 bases and 0 bases, with 9 bases remaining between them. Germline CDR1 is SGHTA and CDR2 is FQGNSA. The CDR3 contains 13 residues. The CDR3 spells CASRRQSSYEQYF. The CDR3 nucleotides read TGTGCCAGCAGGCGACAGAGCTCCTACGAGCAGTACTTC.

The rearrangement uses TRBV6-1 and TRBJ1-1, with 9 bases fitting TRBD1. In germline, CDR1 is MNHNS, CDR2 SASEGT. The CDR3 totals 16 residues. V was clipped by 2 bases and J by 3 bases; unmatched bases: 7. CDR3 bases: TGTGCCAGCAGTGAACTTTGGGGACAGGGCCACACTGAAGCTTTCTTT. Translating it yields CASSELWGQGHTEAFF.

This chain uses TRBV28 with TRBJ1-5, with D possibly being TRBD1 (5 bases). The CDR3 is 15 residues long. The ends were cut back, 3 bases at V and 0 bases at J, with 9 bases in the middle. CDR1 and CDR2 (germline): MDHEN, SYDVKM. The CDR3 spells CASSLGGVSNQPQHF. The CDR3 DNA reads as TGTGCCAGCAGTTTGGGGGGAGTTAGCAATCAGCCCCAGCATTTT.

The chain combines TRBV5-4 with TRBJ2-3, with TRBD2 matching 10 bases. The germline gives CDR1 SGHNT, CDR2 YYREEE (reference sequence). The V gene end was trimmed by 0 bases and the J gene end by 7 bases; junction bases not matched to a gene: 8. CDR3 size: 16 residues. CDR3 sequence: CASSLVGTSATNTQYF. DNA for the CDR3: TGTGCCAGCAGCTTGGTTGGGACTAGCGCGACGAATACGCAGTATTTT. Variable domain in full (rest from reference TRBV5-4 and TRBJ2-3): ETGVTQSPTHLIKTRGQQVTLRCSSQSGHNTVSWYQQALGQGPQFIFQYYREEENGRGNFPPRFSGLQFPNYSSELNVNALELDDSALYLCASSLVGTSATNTQYFGPGTRLTVL.

The chain links TRBV11-2 to TRBJ2-5, with 10 bases aligning to TRBD2. Per germline, CDR1 SGHAT and CDR2 FQNNGV. Germline trimming cut 5 bases from V and 2 bases from J; bases unmatched to any gene: 14. The CDR3 contains 18 residues. CDR3 loop: CASSASRTSGSYQETQYF. In DNA form, the CDR3 reads TGTGCCAGCAGCGCCAGTCGGACTAGCGGTTCCTATCAAGAGACCCAGTACTTC. Full variable domain (outside the CDR3, taken from reference TRBV11-2 and TRBJ2-5): EAGVAQSPRYKIIEKRQSVAFWCNPISGHATLYWYQQILGQGPKLLIQFQNNGVVDDSQLPKDRFSAERLKGVDSTLKIQPAKLEDSAVYLCASSASRTSGSYQETQYFGPGTRLLVL.

This clone is a singleton in its sample. The chain is built from TRBV5-1 and TRBJ1-1, with 10 positions matching TRBD1. Germline assignment: CDR1 SGHRS and CDR2 YFSETQ. CDR3 length: 14 residues. J was trimmed by 6 bases and V by 4 bases; bases with no gene match: 6. In DNA form, the CDR3 reads TGCGCCAGCAGCGGAGACAGGGGGCGGGCTGAAGCTTTCTTT. Its protein is CASSGDRGRAEAFF. The variable domain in full, with the rest retrieved from reference TRBV5-1 and TRBJ1-1, is KAGVTQTPRYLIKTRGQQVTLSCSPISGHRSVSWYQQTPGQGLQFLFEYFSETQRNKGNFPGRFSGRQFSNSRSEMNVSTLELGDSALYLCASSGDRGRAEAFFGQGTRLTVV.

This sequence joins TRBV5-1 and TRBJ2-3; 10 bases map to TRBD2. V lost 0 bases, J lost 4 bases, and 5 bases stayed unmatched. From germline, CDR1 is SGHRS and CDR2 YFSETQ. The CDR3 sequence is 16 residues long. As DNA, the CDR3 is TGCGCCAGCAGCTTGGCGGCTAGCGGGAGTTCAGATACGCAGTATTTT. This gives the protein CASSLAASGSSDTQYF.

CDR3 sequence reads: CASRDGQDHTEAFF. DNA of the CDR3: TGTGCCAGTAGAGACGGACAGGACCACACTGAAGCTTTCTTT. The chain links TRBV19 to TRBJ1-1; 7 bases map to TRBD1. CDR3 length: 14 amino acids. Germline V CDR1 and CDR2: LNHDA, SQIVND (reference sequence). J lost 3 bases, V lost 6 bases, and 7 bases had no gene match.

The chain has TRBV7-2 and TRBJ2-2; D remains unclear. Trimming pared 3 bases from V and 6 bases from J, leaving 5 bases between. The CDR3 runs 12 residues. CDR1 and CDR2 from the germline V gene are SGHTA and FQGNSA. CDR3 nucleotide sequence: TGTGCCAGCAGCTTCTTTCCCGGGGAGCTGTTTTTT. Encoded protein: CASSFFPGELFF.

The chain couples TRBV10-3 to TRBJ1-2, with unresolved D. Germline CDR1 ENHRY, CDR2 SYGVKD. V dropped 6 bases and J dropped 7 bases, with 12 bases sitting between them. This CDR3 is 12 amino acids long. In DNA form, the CDR3 reads TGTGCCATCAGAATAAAGGAGGGTGGCTACACCTTC. Protein product: CAIRIKEGGYTF.

The chain joins TRBV6-1 to TRBJ2-1, with TRBD2 matching over 12 bases. Looked up from germline, CDR1 is MNHNS and CDR2 is SASEGT. V shed 7 bases, J shed 9 bases, and the junction held 7 bases outside the gene matches. The CDR3 consists of 14 residues. The CDR3 nucleotides read TGTGCCAGCAATAGACTAGCGGGAGTCGGTGAGCAGTTCTTC. Residues: CASNRLAGVGEQFF.

The genes are TRBV6-6 and TRBJ2-7, with D maybe TRBD2 (5 bases). CDR1 and CDR2 from the germline V gene are MNHNY and SVGAGI (reference sequence). V was cut by 6 bases and J by 4 bases, with 13 bases left in between. CDR3 size: 13 residues. CDR3 in amino acids: CASRWRIEYEQYF. CDR3 nucleotides: TGTGCCAGCAGATGGAGGATAGAGTACGAGCAGTACTTC.

The chain combines TRBV7-8 with TRBJ2-4, with 10 bases that match TRBD2. J gave up 7 bases and V 1 base, and 4 bases lay outside the gene matches. This CDR3 region has 15 residues. Per the germline V gene, CDR1 is SGHVS and CDR2 is FQNEAQ. CDR3 nucleotides: TGTGCCAGCAGCTTAGAGGGTAGCGGGAGGAACATTCAGTACTTC. Its translation: CASSLEGSGRNIQYF.

This chain uses TRBV18 with TRBJ2-2, with D possibly TRBD1 on 5 matching bases. CDR1 and CDR2 from the germline V gene are KGHSH and LQKENI. CDR3 length: 14 amino acids. Trimming cost V 3 bases and J 5 bases, with 10 bases left between them. The CDR3 nucleotides are TGTGCCAGCTCACCTACAGGAGAGACCGGGGAGCTGTTTTTT. Its protein is CASSPTGETGELFF.